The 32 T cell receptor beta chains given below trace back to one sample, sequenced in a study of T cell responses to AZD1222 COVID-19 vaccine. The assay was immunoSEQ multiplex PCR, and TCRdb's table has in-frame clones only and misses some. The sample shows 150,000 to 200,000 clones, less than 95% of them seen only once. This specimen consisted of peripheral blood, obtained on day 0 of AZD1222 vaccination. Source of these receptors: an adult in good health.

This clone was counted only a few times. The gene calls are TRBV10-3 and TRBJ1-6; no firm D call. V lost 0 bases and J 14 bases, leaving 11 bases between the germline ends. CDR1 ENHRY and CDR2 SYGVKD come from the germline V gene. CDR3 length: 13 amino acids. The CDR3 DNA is TGTGCCATCAGTGAGTCGAAGGGCCAGTCCCTCCACTTT. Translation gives CAISESKGQSLHF.

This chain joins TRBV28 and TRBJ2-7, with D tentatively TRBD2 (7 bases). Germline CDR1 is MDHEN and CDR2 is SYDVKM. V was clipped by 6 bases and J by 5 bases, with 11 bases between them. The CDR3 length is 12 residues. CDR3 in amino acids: CASREGGNEQYF. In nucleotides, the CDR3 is TGTGCCAGCAGAGAGGGGGGGAACGAGCAGTACTTC.

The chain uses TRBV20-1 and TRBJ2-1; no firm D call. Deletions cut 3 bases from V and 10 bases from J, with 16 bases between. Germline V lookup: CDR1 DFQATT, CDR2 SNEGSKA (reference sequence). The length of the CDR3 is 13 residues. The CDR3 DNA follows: TGCAGTGCTAGTTGGGCCCAAACCAGGGAGCAGTTCTTC. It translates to CSASWAQTREQFF.

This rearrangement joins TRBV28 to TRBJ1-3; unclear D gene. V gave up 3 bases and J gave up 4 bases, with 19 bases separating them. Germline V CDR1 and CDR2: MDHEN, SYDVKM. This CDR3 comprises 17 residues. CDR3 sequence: CASSLRVGVRSGNTIYF. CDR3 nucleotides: TGTGCCAGCAGTTTGAGGGTGGGAGTAAGGTCCGGAAACACCATATATTTT.

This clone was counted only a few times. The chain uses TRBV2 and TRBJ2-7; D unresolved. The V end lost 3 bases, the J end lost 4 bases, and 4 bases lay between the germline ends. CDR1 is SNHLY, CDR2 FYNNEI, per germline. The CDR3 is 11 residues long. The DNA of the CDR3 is TGTGCCAGCAGTGATAATTACGAGCAGTACTTC. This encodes CASSDNYEQYF.

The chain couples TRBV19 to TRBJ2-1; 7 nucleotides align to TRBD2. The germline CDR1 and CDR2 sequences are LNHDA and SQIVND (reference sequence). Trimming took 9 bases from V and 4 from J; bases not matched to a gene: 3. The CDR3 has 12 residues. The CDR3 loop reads CASAGDYNEQFF. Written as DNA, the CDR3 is TGTGCCAGCGCGGGAGATTACAATGAGCAGTTCTTC.

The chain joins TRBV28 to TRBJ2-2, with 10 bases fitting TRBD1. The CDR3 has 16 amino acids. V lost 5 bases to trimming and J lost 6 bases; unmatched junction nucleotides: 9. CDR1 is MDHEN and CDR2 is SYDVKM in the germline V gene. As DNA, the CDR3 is TGTGCCAGCAGTCTCGGGGGACAGGGGCAAGCCGGGGAGCTGTTTTTT. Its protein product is CASSLGGQGQAGELFF.

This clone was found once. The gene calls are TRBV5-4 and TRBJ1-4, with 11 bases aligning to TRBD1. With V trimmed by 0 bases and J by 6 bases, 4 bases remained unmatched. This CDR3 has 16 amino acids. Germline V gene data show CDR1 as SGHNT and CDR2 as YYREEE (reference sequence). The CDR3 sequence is CASSLAPGQGDEKLFF. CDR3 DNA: TGTGCCAGCAGCTTGGCTCCGGGACAGGGGGATGAAAAACTGTTTTTT. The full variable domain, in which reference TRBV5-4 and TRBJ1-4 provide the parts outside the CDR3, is ETGVTQSPTHLIKTRGQQVTLRCSSQSGHNTVSWYQQALGQGPQFIFQYYREEENGRGNFPPRFSGLQFPNYSSELNVNALELDDSALYLCASSLAPGQGDEKLFFGSGTQLSVL.

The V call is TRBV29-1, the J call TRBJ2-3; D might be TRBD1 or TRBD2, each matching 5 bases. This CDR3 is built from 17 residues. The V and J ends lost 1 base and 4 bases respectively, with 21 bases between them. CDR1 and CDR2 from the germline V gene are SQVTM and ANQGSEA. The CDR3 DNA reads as TGCAGCGTTGAAGGTCCTTCCGGGGACCTACAGGCAGATACGCAGTATTTT. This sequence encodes CSVEGPSGDLQADTQYF.

CDR3: CASSLSGGGLSRSPLHF. As DNA, the CDR3 is TGTGCCAGCAGCCTAAGCGGGGGGGGTTTATCAAGGTCACCCCTCCACTTT. The chain links TRBV11-2 to TRBJ1-6; D is possibly TRBD1 (5 bases). The CDR3 has 17 residues. The germline V gene has CDR1 SGHAT and CDR2 FQNNGV. Trimming cost V 5 bases and J 10 bases, with 24 bases left between them.

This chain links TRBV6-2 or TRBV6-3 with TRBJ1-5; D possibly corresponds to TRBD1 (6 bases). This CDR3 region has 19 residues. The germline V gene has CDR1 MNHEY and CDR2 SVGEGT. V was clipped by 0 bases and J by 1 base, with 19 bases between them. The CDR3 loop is CASSYSRSIQGVSNQPQHF. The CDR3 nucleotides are TGTGCCAGCAGTTACTCGCGTTCCATACAGGGCGTGAGCAATCAGCCCCAGCATTTT.

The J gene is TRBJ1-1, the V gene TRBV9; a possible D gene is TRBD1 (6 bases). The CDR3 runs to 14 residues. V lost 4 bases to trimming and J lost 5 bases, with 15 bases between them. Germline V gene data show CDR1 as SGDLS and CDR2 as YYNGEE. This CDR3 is CASSPGGLVTEAFF. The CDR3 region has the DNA TGTGCCAGCAGCCCTGGGGGCCTCGTAACTGAAGCTTTCTTT. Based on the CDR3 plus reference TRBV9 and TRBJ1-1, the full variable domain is DSGVTQTPKHLITATGQRVTLRCSPRSGDLSVYWYQQSLDQGLQFLIQYYNGEERAKGNILERFSAQQFPDLHSELNLSSLELGDSALYFCASSPGGLVTEAFFGQGTRLTVV.

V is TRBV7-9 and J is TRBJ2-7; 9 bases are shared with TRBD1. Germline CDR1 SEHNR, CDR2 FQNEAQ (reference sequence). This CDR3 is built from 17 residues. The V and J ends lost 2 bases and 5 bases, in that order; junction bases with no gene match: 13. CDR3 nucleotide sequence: TGTGCCAGCAGCTTACACGAAAAGACAGGGGGTACGGACGAGCAGTACTTC. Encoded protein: CASSLHEKTGGTDEQYF. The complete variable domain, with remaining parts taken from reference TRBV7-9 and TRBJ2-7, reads DTGVSQNPRHKITKRGQNVTFRCDPISEHNRLYWYRQTLGQGPEFLTYFQNEAQLEKSRLLSDRFSAERPKGSFSTLEIQRTEQGDSAMYLCASSLHEKTGGTDEQYFGPGTRLTVT.

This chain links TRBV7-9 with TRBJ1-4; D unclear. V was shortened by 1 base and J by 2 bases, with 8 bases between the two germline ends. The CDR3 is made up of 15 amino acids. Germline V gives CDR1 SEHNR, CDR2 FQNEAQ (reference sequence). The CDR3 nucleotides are TGTGCCAGCAGCTTAGGAAGGGCCACTAATGAAAAACTGTTTTTT. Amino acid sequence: CASSLGRATNEKLFF.

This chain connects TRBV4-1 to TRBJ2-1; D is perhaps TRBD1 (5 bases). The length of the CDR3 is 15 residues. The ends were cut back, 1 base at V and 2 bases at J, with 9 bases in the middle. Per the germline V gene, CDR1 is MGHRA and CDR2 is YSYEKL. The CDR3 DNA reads TGCGCCAGCAGCCAAGTCCAGGGCCCCTACAATGAGCAGTTCTTC. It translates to CASSQVQGPYNEQFF.

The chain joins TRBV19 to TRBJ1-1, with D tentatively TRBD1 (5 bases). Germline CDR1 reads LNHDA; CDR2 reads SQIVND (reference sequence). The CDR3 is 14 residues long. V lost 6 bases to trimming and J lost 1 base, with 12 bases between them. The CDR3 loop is CASRPGSANTEAFF. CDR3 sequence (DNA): TGTGCCAGTAGACCAGGGAGCGCGAACACTGAAGCTTTCTTT.

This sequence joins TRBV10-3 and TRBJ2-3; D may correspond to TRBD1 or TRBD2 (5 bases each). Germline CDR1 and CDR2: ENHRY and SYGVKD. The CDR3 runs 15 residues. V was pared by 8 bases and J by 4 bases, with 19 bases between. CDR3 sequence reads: CAIRGTPGTPDTQYF. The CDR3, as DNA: TGTGCCATCCGTGGGACGCCCGGGACGCCAGATACGCAGTATTTT.

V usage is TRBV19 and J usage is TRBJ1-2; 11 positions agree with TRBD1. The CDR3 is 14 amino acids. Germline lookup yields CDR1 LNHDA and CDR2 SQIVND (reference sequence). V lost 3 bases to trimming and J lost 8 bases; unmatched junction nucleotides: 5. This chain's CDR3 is CASSIGQGAGGYTF. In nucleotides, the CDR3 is TGTGCCAGTAGTATCGGACAGGGGGCAGGGGGCTACACCTTC. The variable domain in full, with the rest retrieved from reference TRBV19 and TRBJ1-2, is DGGITQSPKYLFRKEGQNVTLSCEQNLNHDAMYWYRQDPGQGLRLIYYSQIVNDFQKGDIAEGYSVSREKKESFPLTVTSAQKNPTAFYLCASSIGQGAGGYTFGSGTRLTVV.

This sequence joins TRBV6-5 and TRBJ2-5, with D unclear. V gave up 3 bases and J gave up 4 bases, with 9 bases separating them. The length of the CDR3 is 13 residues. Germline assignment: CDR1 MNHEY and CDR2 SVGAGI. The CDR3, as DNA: TGTGCCAGCAGTTATATTATTGGAGAGACCCAGTACTTC. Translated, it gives CASSYIIGETQYF.

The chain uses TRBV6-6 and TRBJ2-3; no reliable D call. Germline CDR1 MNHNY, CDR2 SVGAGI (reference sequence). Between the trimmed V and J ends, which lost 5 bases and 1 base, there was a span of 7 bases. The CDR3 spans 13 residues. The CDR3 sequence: CASSPLGTDTQYF. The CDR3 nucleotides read TGTGCCAGCAGTCCGCTCGGCACAGATACGCAGTATTTT.

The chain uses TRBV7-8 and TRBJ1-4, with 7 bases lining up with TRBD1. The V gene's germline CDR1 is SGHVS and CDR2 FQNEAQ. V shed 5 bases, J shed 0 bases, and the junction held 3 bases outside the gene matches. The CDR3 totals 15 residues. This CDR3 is CASSPDRPTNEKLFF. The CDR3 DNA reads TGTGCCAGCAGCCCGGACAGGCCAACTAATGAAAAACTGTTTTTT. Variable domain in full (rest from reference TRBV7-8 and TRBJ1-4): GAGVSQSPRYKVAKRGQDVALRCDPISGHVSLFWYQQALGQGPEFLTYFQNEAQLDKSGLPSDRFFAERPEGSVSTLKIQRTQQEDSAVYLCASSPDRPTNEKLFFGSGTQLSVL.

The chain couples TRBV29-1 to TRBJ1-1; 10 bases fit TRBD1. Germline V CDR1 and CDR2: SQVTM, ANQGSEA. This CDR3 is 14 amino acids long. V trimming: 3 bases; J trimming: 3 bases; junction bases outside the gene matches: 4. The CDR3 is CSVEGDRGYTEAFF. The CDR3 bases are TGCAGCGTTGAGGGGGACAGGGGTTACACTGAAGCTTTCTTT.

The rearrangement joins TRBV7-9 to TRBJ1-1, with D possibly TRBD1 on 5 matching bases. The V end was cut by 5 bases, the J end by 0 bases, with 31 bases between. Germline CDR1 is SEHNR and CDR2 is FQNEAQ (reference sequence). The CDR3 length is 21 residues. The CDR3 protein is CASSNLFDPVWGGHMNTEAFF. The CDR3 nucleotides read TGTGCCAGCAGCAACCTGTTTGACCCCGTGTGGGGCGGACACATGAACACTGAAGCTTTCTTT.

The CDR3, as DNA: TGTGCCAGCAGCGCAAACCTTGGGACCCAGTACTTC. This translates into CASSANLGTQYF. The chain uses TRBV9 and TRBJ2-5, with D unresolved. The CDR3 runs to 12 residues. Trimming took 3 bases from V and 7 from J, leaving 10 bases between them. The germline V gene has CDR1 SGDLS and CDR2 YYNGEE.

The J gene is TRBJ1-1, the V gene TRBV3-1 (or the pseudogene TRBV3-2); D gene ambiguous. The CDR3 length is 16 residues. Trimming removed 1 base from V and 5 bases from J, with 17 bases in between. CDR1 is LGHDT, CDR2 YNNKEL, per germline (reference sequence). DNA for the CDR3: TGTGCCAGCAGCCAAGGGTTGTCCAGAGGCGGGACTGAAGCTTTCTTT. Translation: CASSQGLSRGGTEAFF.

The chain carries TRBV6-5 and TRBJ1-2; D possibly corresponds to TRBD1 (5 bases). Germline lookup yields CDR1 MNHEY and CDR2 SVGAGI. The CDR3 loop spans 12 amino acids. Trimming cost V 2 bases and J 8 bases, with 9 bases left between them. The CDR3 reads CASSYLGGGYTF. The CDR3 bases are TGTGCCAGCAGTTACCTCGGGGGGGGCTACACCTTC.

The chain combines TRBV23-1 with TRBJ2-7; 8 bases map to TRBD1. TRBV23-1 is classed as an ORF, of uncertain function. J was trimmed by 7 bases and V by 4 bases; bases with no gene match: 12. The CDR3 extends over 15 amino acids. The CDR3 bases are TGCGCCAGCAGTCCACCGGGACAGGCTGCTAGGGAGCAGTACTTC. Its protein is CASSPPGQAAREQYF.

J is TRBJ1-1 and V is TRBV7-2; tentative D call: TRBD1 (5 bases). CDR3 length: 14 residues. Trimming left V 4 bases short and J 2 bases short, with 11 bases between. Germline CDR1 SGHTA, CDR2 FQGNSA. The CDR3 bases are TGTGCCAGCAGCTACCGGGGGGGAAACACTGAAGCTTTCTTT. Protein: CASSYRGGNTEAFF.

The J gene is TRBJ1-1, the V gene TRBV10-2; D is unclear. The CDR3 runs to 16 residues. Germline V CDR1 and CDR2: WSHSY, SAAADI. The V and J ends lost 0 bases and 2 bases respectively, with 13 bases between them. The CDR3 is CASSESRIGFNTEAFF. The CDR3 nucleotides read TGCGCCAGCAGTGAGTCACGGATAGGGTTTAACACTGAAGCTTTCTTT.

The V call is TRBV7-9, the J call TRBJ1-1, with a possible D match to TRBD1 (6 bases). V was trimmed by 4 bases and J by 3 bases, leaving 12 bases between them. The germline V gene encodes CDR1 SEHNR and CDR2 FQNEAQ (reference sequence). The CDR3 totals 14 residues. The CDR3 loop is CASSSPWTDTEAFF. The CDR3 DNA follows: TGTGCCAGCAGCTCCCCGTGGACAGACACTGAAGCTTTCTTT.

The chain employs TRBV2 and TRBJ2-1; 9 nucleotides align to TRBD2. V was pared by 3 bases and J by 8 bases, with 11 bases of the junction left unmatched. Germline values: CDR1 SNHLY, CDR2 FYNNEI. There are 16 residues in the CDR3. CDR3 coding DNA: TGTGCCAGCAGTGATCCTTTAGCGGGGGCTCGAGATGAGCAGTTCTTC. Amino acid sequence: CASSDPLAGARDEQFF.

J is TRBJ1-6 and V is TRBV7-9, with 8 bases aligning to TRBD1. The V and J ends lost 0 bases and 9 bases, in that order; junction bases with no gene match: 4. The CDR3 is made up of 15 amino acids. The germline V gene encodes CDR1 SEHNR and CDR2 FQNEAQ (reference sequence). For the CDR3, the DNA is TGTGCCAGCAGCTTAGCTGAGACAGGGGTTTCACCCCTCCACTTT. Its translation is CASSLAETGVSPLHF.